The 17 T cell receptor beta chains given below trace back to one sample, sequenced in a study of blood T cell repertoires in COVID-19. Sequencing used immunoSEQ multiplex PCR; TCRdb keeps in-frame clones, though not all of them. In the table there are approximately 170,000 clones, over 75% of which are singletons. Material: peripheral blood. The receptors here all came from a man between 60 and 70 years old who had recovered from COVID-19.

The chain has TRBV4-2 and TRBJ2-2, with TRBD1 matching 10 bases. Germline CDR1 is LGHNA and CDR2 is YNFKEQ. The CDR3 contains 15 residues. With V trimmed by 5 bases and J by 4 bases, 4 bases remained unmatched. The CDR3 loop is CASSSGTGATGELFF. CDR3 sequence (DNA): TGTGCCAGCAGCTCCGGGACAGGGGCCACCGGGGAGCTGTTTTTT.

V is TRBV5-1 and J is TRBJ1-5; 11 nucleotides line up with TRBD1. Trimming took 3 bases from V and 7 from J; bases not matched to a gene: 3. This CDR3 is 14 amino acids long. Germline V gives CDR1 SGHRS, CDR2 YFSETQ. CDR3 region: CASSWTGGGQPQHF. The CDR3 bases are TGCGCCAGCAGCTGGACAGGGGGCGGGCAGCCCCAGCATTTT.

In DNA form, the CDR3 reads TGCGCCAGCAGCCAAGAAGAGACCGGGGGGTTTGGCTACGAGCAGTACTTC. The encoded protein is CASSQEETGGFGYEQYF. The chain joins TRBV4-1 to TRBJ2-7; 7 bases match TRBD2. The germline CDR1 and CDR2 sequences are MGHRA and YSYEKL. This CDR3 contains 17 residues. After removal of 0 bases from V and 3 bases from J, the junction contained 11 bases not matched to a gene.

The chain recombines TRBV7-2 with TRBJ1-2; the D gene is possibly TRBD1 (6 bases). Germline loops: CDR1 SGHTA, CDR2 FQGNSA. The V gene lost 7 bases and the J gene lost 4 bases, with 13 bases spanning the gap. This CDR3 has 13 residues. The CDR3, as DNA: TGTGCCAGCACCCTGGAACAGGGCTATGGCTACACCTTC. Its protein is CASTLEQGYGYTF. The full variable domain, completed using reference TRBV7-2 and TRBJ1-2, is GAGVSQSPSNKVTEKGKDVELRCDPISGHTALYWYRQSLGQGLEFLIYFQGNSAPDKSGLPSDRFSAERTGGSVSTLTIQRTQQEDSAVYLCASTLEQGYGYTFGSGTRLTVV.

V gene TRBV2 combines with J gene TRBJ2-7, with D perhaps TRBD1 (6 bases). Germline V gives CDR1 SNHLY, CDR2 FYNNEI. This CDR3 comprises 12 residues. Trimming pared 5 bases from V and 7 bases from J, leaving 12 bases between. The CDR3 protein is CASSYRDYEQYF. In DNA form, the CDR3 reads TGTGCCAGCAGTTACAGGGATTATGAGCAGTACTTC.

This clone is a singleton in its sample. CDR3: CASSLAGGVYYEQYF. For the CDR3, the DNA is TGTGCCAGCAGCTTAGCAGGCGGGGTCTACTACGAGCAGTACTTC. This chain connects TRBV7-2 to TRBJ2-7; D might be TRBD2 (6 bases). V dropped 0 bases and J dropped 3 bases, with 12 bases sitting between them. This CDR3 spans 15 amino acids. Germline CDR1 is SGHTA and CDR2 is FQGNSA.

The J gene is TRBJ2-5, the V gene TRBV2, with TRBD2 matching 8 bases. J gave up 4 bases and V 9 bases, and 7 bases lay outside the gene matches. Looked up from germline, CDR1 is SNHLY and CDR2 is FYNNEI. This CDR3 comprises 13 residues. CDR3 loop: CASHRGGGETQYF. The CDR3 nucleotides read TGTGCCAGTCATCGGGGGGGCGGAGAGACCCAGTACTTC.

Worth noting for this clone: At one end the junction does not follow the germline gene, possibly because of a read error. The V gene is TRBV10-2, the J gene TRBJ1-5, with D hard to call. Per germline, CDR1 WSHSY and CDR2 SAAADI. The CDR3 runs 14 residues. CDR3 nucleotide sequence: TGCGTCAGCAGTGAGTCCATCGGGAGCCAGCCCCAGCATTTT. Residues: CVSSESIGSQPQHF.

The chain is built from TRBV10-3 and TRBJ2-5; 12 bases agree with TRBD2. Trimming cost V 2 bases and J 5 bases; bases outside gene matches: 6. The CDR3 spans 16 residues. CDR1 and CDR2 (germline): ENHRY, SYGVKD. CDR3 in DNA: TGTGCCATCAGTGAGGACCTAGCGGGGGGGCGGGAGACCCAGTACTTC. Amino acids: CAISEDLAGGRETQYF.

The rearrangement joins TRBV18 to TRBJ1-1; no definite D call. Germline V gene sequence: CDR1 KGHSH, CDR2 LQKENI. This CDR3 has 14 amino acids. With 2 bases removed from V and 0 bases from J, the gap between germline ends came to 7 bases. The CDR3 nucleotides read TGTGCCAGCTCACCAGAGAGGATGAACACTGAAGCTTTCTTT. Translated, it gives CASSPERMNTEAFF.

This chain links TRBV24-1 with TRBJ2-3; D not resolved. V gave up 6 bases and J gave up 1 base, with 4 bases separating them. Germline loops: CDR1 KGHDR, CDR2 SFDVKD. This CDR3 region has 12 residues. CDR3 residues: CATSPGTDTQYF. The CDR3 coding sequence is TGTGCCACCAGTCCTGGCACAGATACGCAGTATTTT.

The chain combines TRBV11-2 with TRBJ2-5, with TRBD2 identical over 10 bases. The CDR3 covers 16 residues. J lost 2 bases, V lost 3 bases, and 6 bases had no gene match. Germline V lookup: CDR1 SGHAT, CDR2 FQNNGV. The chain's CDR3 is CASSFVAGGPQETQYF. CDR3 DNA sequence: TGTGCCAGCAGCTTCGTAGCGGGGGGCCCACAAGAGACCCAGTACTTC.

The chain carries TRBV18 and TRBJ1-4; TRBD1 agrees at 7 bases. This CDR3 has 15 amino acids. Losses at the gene ends were 1 base for V and 3 bases for J; bases not matched to a gene: 2. Germline V gene sequence: CDR1 KGHSH, CDR2 LQKENI. CDR3 in amino acids: CASSPQTGPNEKLFF. CDR3 DNA sequence: TGTGCCAGCTCACCACAGACAGGGCCTAATGAAAAACTGTTTTTT. Variable domain in full (rest from reference TRBV18 and TRBJ1-4): NAGVMQNPRHLVRRRGQEARLRCSPMKGHSHVYWYRQLPEEGLKFMVYLQKENIIDESGMPKERFSAEFPKEGPSILRIQQVVRGDSAAYFCASSPQTGPNEKLFFGSGTQLSVL.

This rearrangement joins TRBV7-2 to TRBJ2-5, with TRBD2 identical over 10 bases. This CDR3 has 16 residues. The V and J ends lost 3 bases and 5 bases, in that order; junction bases with no gene match: 9. Germline CDR1 SGHTA, CDR2 FQGNSA. CDR3 in amino acids: CASSLSGGALTETQYF. CDR3 DNA sequence: TGTGCCAGCAGCTTGAGCGGGGGGGCCTTAACGGAGACCCAGTACTTC.

The genes are TRBV5-1 and TRBJ2-6, with a tentative D call TRBD2 (5 bases). Deletions cut 3 bases from V and 3 bases from J, with 16 bases between. CDR1 SGHRS and CDR2 YFSETQ come from the germline V gene. There are 17 residues in the CDR3. The CDR3 is CASSSLSGSSGANVLTF. The DNA for the CDR3 is TGCGCCAGCAGCTCTTTATCGGGGAGTAGTGGGGCCAACGTCCTGACTTTC.

The chain joins TRBV11-2 to TRBJ1-1; D call uncertain. Germline loops: CDR1 SGHAT, CDR2 FQNNGV. This CDR3 has 15 amino acids. Trimming took 6 bases from V and 1 from J, leaving 15 bases between them. CDR3 nucleotides: TGTGCCAGCAGACGGGGTGATAACACGAACACTGAAGCTTTCTTT. Its protein is CASRRGDNTNTEAFF.

The chain has TRBV11-2 and TRBJ1-1, with D possibly being TRBD1 (6 bases). V was trimmed by 5 bases and J by 8 bases, leaving 15 bases between them. The length of the CDR3 is 13 residues. CDR1 and CDR2 (germline): SGHAT, FQNNGV. The CDR3 region has the DNA TGTGCCAGCAGCCGGGACATCCGAAGGGAAGCTTTCTTT. Translation gives CASSRDIRREAFF.